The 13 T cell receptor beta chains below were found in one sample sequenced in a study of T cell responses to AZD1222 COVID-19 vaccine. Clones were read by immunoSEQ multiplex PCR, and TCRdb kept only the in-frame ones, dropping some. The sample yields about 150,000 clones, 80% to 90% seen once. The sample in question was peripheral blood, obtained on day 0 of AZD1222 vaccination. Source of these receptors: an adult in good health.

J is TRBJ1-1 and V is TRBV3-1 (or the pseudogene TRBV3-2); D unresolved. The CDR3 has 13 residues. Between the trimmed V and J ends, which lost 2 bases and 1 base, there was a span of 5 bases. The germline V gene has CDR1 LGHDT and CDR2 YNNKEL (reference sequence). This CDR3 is CASSQTTNTEAFF. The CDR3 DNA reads TGTGCCAGCAGCCAAACAACGAACACTGAAGCTTTCTTT.

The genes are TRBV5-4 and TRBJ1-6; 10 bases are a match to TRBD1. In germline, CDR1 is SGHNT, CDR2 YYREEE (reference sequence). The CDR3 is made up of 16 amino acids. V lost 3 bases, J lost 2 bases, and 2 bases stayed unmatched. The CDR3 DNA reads TGTGCCAGCAGCTCAGGACAGGGGGCCTATAATTCACCCCTCCACTTT. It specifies CASSSGQGAYNSPLHF.

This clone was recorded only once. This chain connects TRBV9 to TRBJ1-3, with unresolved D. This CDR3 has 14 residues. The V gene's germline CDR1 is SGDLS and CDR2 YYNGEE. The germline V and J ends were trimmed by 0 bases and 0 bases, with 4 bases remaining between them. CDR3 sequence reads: CASSVDHSGNTIYF. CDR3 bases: TGTGCCAGCAGCGTAGACCACTCTGGAAACACCATATATTTT.

The CDR3 DNA is TGTGCCATCAGAGAGACAGCGACCTATGGCTACACCTTC. Translation gives CAIRETATYGYTF. The chain links TRBV10-3 to TRBJ1-2; tentative D call: TRBD1 (5 bases). From germline, CDR1 is ENHRY and CDR2 SYGVKD. V lost 6 bases to trimming and J lost 4 bases, with 12 bases between them. The CDR3 consists of 13 residues.

CDR3 in DNA: TGTGCCAGCTCACCACCAGAAAGGCTCCCGAACACTGAAGCTTTCTTT. Protein sequence: CASSPPERLPNTEAFF. V usage is TRBV18 and J usage is TRBJ1-1; D is ambiguous. V was pared by 0 bases and J by 1 base, with 12 bases between. Germline CDR1 and CDR2: KGHSH and LQKENI. The CDR3 has 16 amino acids.

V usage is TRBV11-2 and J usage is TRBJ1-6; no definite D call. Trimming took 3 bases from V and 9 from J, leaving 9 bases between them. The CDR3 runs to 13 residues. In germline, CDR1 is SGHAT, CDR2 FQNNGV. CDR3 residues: CASSFLQSSPLHF. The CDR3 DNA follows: TGTGCCAGCAGCTTCCTCCAATCTTCACCCCTCCACTTT.

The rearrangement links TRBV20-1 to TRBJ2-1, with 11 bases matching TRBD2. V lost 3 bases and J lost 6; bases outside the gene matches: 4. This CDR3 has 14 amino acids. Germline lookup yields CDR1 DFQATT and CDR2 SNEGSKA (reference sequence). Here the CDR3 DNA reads TGCAGTGCTAGTAGCGGGAGGGCCTTCAATGAGCAGTTCTTC. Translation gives CSASSGRAFNEQFF.

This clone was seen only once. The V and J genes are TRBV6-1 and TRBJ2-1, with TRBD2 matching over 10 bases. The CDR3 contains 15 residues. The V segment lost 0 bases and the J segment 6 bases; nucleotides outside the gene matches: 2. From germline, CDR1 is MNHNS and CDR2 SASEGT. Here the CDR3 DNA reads TGTGCCAGCAGTGAAGCGTCTAGCGGGGGCAATGAGCAGTTCTTC. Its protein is CASSEASSGGNEQFF.

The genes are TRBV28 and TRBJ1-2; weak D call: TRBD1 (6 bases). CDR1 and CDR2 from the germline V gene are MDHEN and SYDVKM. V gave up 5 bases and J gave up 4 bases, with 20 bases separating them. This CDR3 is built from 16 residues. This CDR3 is CASSRGGSLFSYGYTF. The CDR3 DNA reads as TGTGCCAGCAGTAGGGGGGGGTCTCTTTTCTCCTATGGCTACACCTTC.

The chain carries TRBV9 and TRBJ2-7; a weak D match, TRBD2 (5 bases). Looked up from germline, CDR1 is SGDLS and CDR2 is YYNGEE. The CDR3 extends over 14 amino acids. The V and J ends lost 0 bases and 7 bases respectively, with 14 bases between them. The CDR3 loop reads CASSVGGPSGEQYF. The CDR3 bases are TGTGCCAGCAGCGTAGGAGGCCCGTCGGGGGAGCAGTACTTC.

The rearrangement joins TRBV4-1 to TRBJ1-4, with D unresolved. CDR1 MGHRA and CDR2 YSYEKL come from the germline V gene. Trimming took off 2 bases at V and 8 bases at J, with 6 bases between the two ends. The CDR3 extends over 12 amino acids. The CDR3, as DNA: TGCGCCAGCAGCCAATCCGGAGAAAAACTGTTTTTT. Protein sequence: CASSQSGEKLFF.

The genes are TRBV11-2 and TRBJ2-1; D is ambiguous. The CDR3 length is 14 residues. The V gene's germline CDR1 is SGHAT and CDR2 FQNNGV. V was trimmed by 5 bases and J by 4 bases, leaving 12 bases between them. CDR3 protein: CASSTRTDYNEQFF. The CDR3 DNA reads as TGTGCCAGCAGCACAAGGACGGATTACAATGAGCAGTTCTTC. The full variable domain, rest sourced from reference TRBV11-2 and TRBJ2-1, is EAGVAQSPRYKIIEKRQSVAFWCNPISGHATLYWYQQILGQGPKLLIQFQNNGVVDDSQLPKDRFSAERLKGVDSTLKIQPAKLEDSAVYLCASSTRTDYNEQFFGPGTRLTVL.

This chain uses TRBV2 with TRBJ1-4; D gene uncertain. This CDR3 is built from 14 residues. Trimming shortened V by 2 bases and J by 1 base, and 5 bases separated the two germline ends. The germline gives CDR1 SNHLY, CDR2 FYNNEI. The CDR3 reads CASSERETNEKLFF. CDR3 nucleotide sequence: TGTGCCAGCAGTGAACGGGAAACTAATGAAAAACTGTTTTTT.